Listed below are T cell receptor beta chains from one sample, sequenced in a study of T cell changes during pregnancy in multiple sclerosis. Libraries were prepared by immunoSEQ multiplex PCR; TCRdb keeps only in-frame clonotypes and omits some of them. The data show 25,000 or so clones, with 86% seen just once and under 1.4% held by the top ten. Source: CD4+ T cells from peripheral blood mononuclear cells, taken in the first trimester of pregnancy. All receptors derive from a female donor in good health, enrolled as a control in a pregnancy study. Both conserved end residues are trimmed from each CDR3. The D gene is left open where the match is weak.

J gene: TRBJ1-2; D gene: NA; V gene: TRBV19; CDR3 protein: ASSSGGGLYGYT
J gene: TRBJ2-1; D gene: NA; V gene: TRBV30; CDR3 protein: AWRRRDPYNEQF
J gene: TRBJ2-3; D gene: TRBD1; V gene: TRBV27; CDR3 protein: ASSILGTGGPDTQY
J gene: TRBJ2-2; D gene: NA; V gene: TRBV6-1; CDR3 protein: ASSEERLLPSNTGELF
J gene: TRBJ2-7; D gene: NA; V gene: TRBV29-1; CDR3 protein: SVEIGGGREQY
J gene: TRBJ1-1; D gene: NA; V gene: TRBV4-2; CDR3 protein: ASSLLTPLGGTEAF
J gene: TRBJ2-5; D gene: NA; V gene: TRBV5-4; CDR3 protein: ASSLKENRQETQY
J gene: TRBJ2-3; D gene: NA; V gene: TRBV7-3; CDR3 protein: ASSLSGDTQY
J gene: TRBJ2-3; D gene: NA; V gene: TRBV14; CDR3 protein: ASSQGLMPGTDTQY
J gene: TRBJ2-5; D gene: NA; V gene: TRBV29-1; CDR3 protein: SAQRWPQETQY
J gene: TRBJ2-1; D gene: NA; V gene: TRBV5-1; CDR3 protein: ASSLVSSGEYNEQF
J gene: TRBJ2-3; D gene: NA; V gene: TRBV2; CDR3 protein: ACHGLSTDTQY
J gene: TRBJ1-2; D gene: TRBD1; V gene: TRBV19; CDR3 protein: ASSTGTGENGYT
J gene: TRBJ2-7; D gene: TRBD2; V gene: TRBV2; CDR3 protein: ASSESSGGTYEQY
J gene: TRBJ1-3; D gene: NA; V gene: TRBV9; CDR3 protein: ASSVVGTHSGNTIY
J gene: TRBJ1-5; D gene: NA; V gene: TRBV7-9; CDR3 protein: ASSPTGDQPQH
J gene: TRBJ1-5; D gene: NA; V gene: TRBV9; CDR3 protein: ASSPDSYSNQPQH
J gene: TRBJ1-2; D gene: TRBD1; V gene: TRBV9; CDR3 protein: ASSVDRTGVHGYT
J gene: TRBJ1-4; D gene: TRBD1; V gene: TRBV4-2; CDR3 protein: ASSQEPHPTGPNEKLF
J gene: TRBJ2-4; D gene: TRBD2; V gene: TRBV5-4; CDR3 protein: ASSPTSGGAKGNIQY
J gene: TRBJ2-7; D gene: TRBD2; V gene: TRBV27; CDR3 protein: ASSLSTGGSYEQY
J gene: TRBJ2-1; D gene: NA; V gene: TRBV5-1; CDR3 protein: ASSLGGSALGNEQF
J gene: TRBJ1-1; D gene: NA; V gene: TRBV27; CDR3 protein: ASSFRFGEAF
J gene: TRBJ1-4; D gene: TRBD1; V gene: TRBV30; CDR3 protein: AWTPGQGYFNEKLF
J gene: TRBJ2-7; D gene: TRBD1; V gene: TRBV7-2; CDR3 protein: ASSLARTGGWHEQY
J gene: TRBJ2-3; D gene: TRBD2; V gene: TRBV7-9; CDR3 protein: ASSLGAGVGTDTQY
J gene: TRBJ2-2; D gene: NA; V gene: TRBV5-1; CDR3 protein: ASSLAGLTGELF
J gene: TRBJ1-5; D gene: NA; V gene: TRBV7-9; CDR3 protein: ASSLATGPVNQPQH
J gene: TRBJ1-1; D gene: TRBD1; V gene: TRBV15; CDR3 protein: ATSSDDTGDSTAF
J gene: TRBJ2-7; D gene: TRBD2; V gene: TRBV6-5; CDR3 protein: ASSYEASGTPYEQY
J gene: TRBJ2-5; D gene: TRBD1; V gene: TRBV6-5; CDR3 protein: ASSYSRTGGGETQY
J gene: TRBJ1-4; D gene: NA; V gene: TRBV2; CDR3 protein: ASRQDSFNEKLF
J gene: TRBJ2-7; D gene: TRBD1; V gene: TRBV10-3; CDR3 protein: AISRTGVNEQY
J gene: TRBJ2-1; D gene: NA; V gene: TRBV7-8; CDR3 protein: ASGRAGTTLAAYNEQF
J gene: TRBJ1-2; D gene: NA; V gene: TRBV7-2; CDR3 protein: ASSLGPTGGYGYT
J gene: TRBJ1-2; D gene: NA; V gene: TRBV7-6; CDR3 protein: ASSFEGGAHGYT
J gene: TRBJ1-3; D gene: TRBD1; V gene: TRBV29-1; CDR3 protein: SISSGGSGNTIY
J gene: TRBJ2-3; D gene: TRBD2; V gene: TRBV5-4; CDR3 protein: ASSLEGGRATDTQY
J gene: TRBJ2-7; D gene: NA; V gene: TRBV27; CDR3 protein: ASSWPSRRNLNEQY
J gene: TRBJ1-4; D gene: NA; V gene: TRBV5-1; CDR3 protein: ASTLWGRTNEKLF
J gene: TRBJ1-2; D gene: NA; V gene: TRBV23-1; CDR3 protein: ASSQIFWELT
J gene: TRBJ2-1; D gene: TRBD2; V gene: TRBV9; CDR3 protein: ASSTYLGHGLAGGNEQF
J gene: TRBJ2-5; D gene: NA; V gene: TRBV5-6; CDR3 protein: ASSTNRQSQETQY
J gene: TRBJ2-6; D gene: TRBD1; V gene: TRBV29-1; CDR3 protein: SVSTGTPGANVLT
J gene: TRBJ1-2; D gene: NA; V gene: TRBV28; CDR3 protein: ASRNGGVYGYT
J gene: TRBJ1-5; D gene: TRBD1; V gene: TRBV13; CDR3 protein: ASSFGQGMSNQPQH
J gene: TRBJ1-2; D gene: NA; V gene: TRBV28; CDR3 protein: ASSSLVAGAYGYT
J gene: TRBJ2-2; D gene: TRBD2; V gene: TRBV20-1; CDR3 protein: SAGGGGELF
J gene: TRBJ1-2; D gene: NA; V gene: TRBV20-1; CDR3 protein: SAKGGYGYT
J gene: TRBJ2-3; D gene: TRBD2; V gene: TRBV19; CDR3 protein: ASSIAGGPDTQY
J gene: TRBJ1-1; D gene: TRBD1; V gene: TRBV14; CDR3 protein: ASSQGTGGLNTEAF
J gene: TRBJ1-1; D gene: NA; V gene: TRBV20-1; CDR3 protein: SASRGTEAF
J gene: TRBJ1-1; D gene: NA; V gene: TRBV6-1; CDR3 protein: ASSGAPGVRTEAF